One TCR beta chain is described in this entry. Its antigen is undetermined. These data come from a study of shared clonotypes between healthy human individuals. Germline V gene data show CDR1 as GTSNPN and CDR2 as SVGIG (reference sequence). The CDR3 is 16 amino acids. V trimming: 1 base; J trimming: 4 bases; junction bases outside the gene matches: 7. Deep was the level used in running the assay. The authors split each subset's genomic DNA evenly across several immunoSEQ plates. Sequencing was performed with immunoSEQ multiplex PCR; in TCRdb, only in-frame clones are kept and a portion is missing. The sample yields a few million clones, nearly 97% seen once. Notes on the study in general: Naive subsets tended to show greater estimated richness than memory subsets.

The chain uses TRBV30 and TRBJ1-6, with 7 bases fitting TRBD1. The receptor was isolated from a man between 18 and 35 years old in good health. The specimen was naive CD4+ T cells sorted from blood. Subset indicated: CD45RA+ positively selected. The CDR3 coding sequence is TGTGCCTGGAGTGCGAGACAGGGTGTTTATAATTCACCCCTCCACTTT. Translating it yields CAWSARQGVYNSPLHF.